This T cell receptor (beta chain) was documented in a study of CD8 T cells in seronegative destructive rheumatoid arthritis (dated by TCRdb to the early 2020s). About the full investigation: Biological drugs were being received by seven of the eight CND-RA patients at the time of sampling. Peripheral CD8+ TCRbeta repertoires of CCP-negative destructive rheumatoid arthritis (CND-RA) patients were compared with newly diagnosed seropositive RA, seronegative RA and healthy controls. The seropositive RA, seronegative RA and healthy control comparison cohorts were taken from a previously published TCRbeta dataset and were not newly sequenced.

Following the manufacturer's instructions, genomic DNA from CD8+ cells served as the input for TCRbeta sequencing. TCRbeta sequencing used the immunoSEQ assay and was run at a genomics technology centre in Finland. The authors processed their data as follows. Clonotype tables produced by the immunoSEQ preprocessing pipeline were converted into VDJtools format, and non-productive clonotypes were filtered out. Samples with fewer than 10,000 reads were excluded, the remaining samples were subsampled to 10,000 reads, and most of the eight CND-RA samples were retained. The VDJtools CalcDiversityStats function was applied to data subsampled to 10,000 reads to calculate Shannon-Wiener, Simpson and clonality indices. To infer antigen specificity, non-singleton TCRbeta clonotypes were hard-matched against VDJdb, meaning no mismatches were allowed. CDR3 sequences that differed by one amino acid (Hamming distance 1) were grouped together into clusters with potentially shared antigen targets. Group enrichment of public clonotypes was tested with one-sided Fisher's exact tests after groups were resampled to six samples, with the procedure repeated ten times. TCRdb re-hosts the immuneACCESS table, in-frame sequences only. Its copies lack some clones; in the studies checked, an unresolved V gene accounts for under half of them, and the cause for the rest is not known. V, J and clone size derive from that table, while D and trimming were established from the DNA sequence. The sample profile shows 10,000 to 15,000 clones; roughly four fifths of them were found once. The ten largest clonotypes hold about a quarter of the sample.

This clone appeared a single time. Its specific antigen is unknown. Nothing much larger sits one base from this clone, and base qualities are not available. CND-RA patients were negative for the clinical CCP2 antibody test, and joint destruction progressed despite active therapy. Every CND-RA patient had failed conventional anti-rheumatic therapy and showed typical joint destruction in the wrists and ankles. Instead of being sampled at diagnosis, CND-RA patients were sampled after long disease histories, which in several cases spanned decades. Around 45 millilitres of EDTA-anticoagulated peripheral blood were drawn from each patient. Peripheral blood mononuclear cells were isolated by Ficoll-Paque PLUS density gradient separation. CD8+ cells were isolated from fresh or cryopreserved PBMCs by AutoMACS magnetic bead positive selection, with purity checked by flow cytometry. Nucleospin Tissue or Tissue XS kits were used to extract genomic DNA, which was then quantified on a Qubit 2.0 fluorometer.

In the germline V gene, CDR1 corresponds to SGHDT and CDR2 to YYEEEE. The CDR3 sequence holds 17 residues, the cysteine and phenylalanine included. The CDR3 DNA has 51 bases and is translated from base 1. Trimming takes 5 bases from V and 1 base from J, and the germline ends sit 20 bases apart. What the research found in general, with its limitations: The study acknowledged the small size of the CND-RA cohort as a limitation. Compared with controls and other RA subtypes, CND-RA repertoires contained more CMV-reactive and fewer influenza A-reactive CD8+ TCRbeta sequences. No public clonotype enrichment survived Benjamini-Hochberg correction across the approximately 120,000 clonotypes tested. Once age was adjusted for, the CD8+ TCRbeta repertoires of CND-RA patients appeared less diverse and more clonal than the repertoires of other RA subtypes. Because no diagnostic samples were available, the TCR repertoire differences may partly reflect poor disease control over the years rather than being present at onset. A distinct set of enriched public clonotypes appeared to be carried by CND-RA patients, and this finding was interpreted by the authors as support for a separate disease subset.

The sequenced sample consisted of CD8+ T cells from blood. The sequence links TRBV5-6 to TRBJ2-3; no D gene is confidently identified. The receptor comes from a woman between 25 and 49 years old with seronegative destructive rheumatoid arthritis. The DNA is as follows: TGTGCCAGCAGAAACGTACGCCTATTTGCGGGCACAGATACGCAGTATTTT. Translated, it gives CASRNVRLFAGTDTQYF. Beyond the CDR3, the reference TRBV5-6 and TRBJ2-3 genes provide the residues; the full variable domain reads: DAGVTQSPTHLIKTRGQQVTLRCSPKSGHDTVSWYQQALGQGPQFIFQYYEEEERQRGNFPDRFSGHQFPNYSSELNVNALLLGDSALYLCASRNVRLFAGTDTQYFGPGTRLTVL.